These 27 T cell receptor beta chains share one sample of origin, sequenced in a study of early T cells in non-severe SARS-CoV-2 infection. TCRdb recomputed calls from the 5' RACE reads with MiXCR, one row per CDR3 protein. This table has tens of thousands of distinct CDR3 sequences, around 14% appearing once. Material for sequencing was whole blood. The receptors were gathered from an adult who was a healthcare worker with PCR-confirmed SARS-CoV-2 infection or an uninfected control (not recorded which).

This clonotype has ten or more counts. The chain has TRBV6-6 and TRBJ1-4, with 7 bases identical to TRBD1. The length of the CDR3 is 16 residues. The junction had 14 bases not matched to a gene; V was cut back by 5 bases and J by 8 bases. The germline CDR1 and CDR2 sequences are MNHNY and SVGAGI (reference sequence). The CDR3 DNA is TGTGCCAGCAGTCCCACGATGGGACAGCGGGAAGAAAAACTGTTTTTT. This translates into CASSPTMGQREEKLFF.

This clonotype has a handful of counts. The chain recombines TRBV29-1 with TRBJ2-7; 10 bases map to TRBD1. The CDR3 extends over 11 amino acids. CDR1 and CDR2 (germline): SQVTM, ANQGSEA. J was trimmed by 6 bases and V by 6 bases; bases with no gene match: 2. CDR3 protein: CSVWTGGEQYF. The CDR3, as DNA: TGCAGCGTATGGACAGGGGGCGAGCAGTACTTC.

The chain links TRBV3-1 to TRBJ1-1, with unresolved D. The V end lost 0 bases, the J end lost 1 base, and 9 bases lay between the germline ends. Germline lookup yields CDR1 LGHDT and CDR2 YNNKEL (reference sequence). CDR3 length equals 15 residues. The CDR3 bases are TGTGCCAGCAGCCAAGAAAAGGGAGGGAACACTGAAGCTTTCTTT. Translated, it gives CASSQEKGGNTEAFF.

This clonotype was counted ten times or more. The V gene is TRBV7-9, the J gene TRBJ1-5; 12 bases agree with TRBD1. The germline V gene encodes CDR1 SEHNR and CDR2 FQNEAQ (reference sequence). The CDR3 loop spans 15 amino acids. Unmatched junction bases numbered 5, after V lost 5 bases and J lost 6 bases. The DNA for the CDR3 is TGTGCCAGCAGCCCAGGGACAGGGGGCGGTCAGCCCCAGCATTTT. Amino acid sequence: CASSPGTGGGQPQHF.

This clonotype appeared a few times. This chain uses TRBV11-2 with TRBJ2-1; TRBD1 aligns across 8 bases. The CDR3 has 15 residues. Germline V gene data show CDR1 as SGHAT and CDR2 as FQNNGV. J gave up 8 bases and V 4 bases, and 10 bases lay outside the gene matches. CDR3 coding DNA: TGTGCCAGCAGCTCGATCCTAGACAGGGGCGATGAGCAGTTCTTC. Its protein is CASSSILDRGDEQFF.

This clonotype has a count of ten or more. This chain joins TRBV27 and TRBJ2-3, with D unresolved. This CDR3 spans 12 amino acids. V was pared by 5 bases and J by 8 bases, with 11 bases between. The germline gives CDR1 MNHEY, CDR2 SMNVEV (reference sequence). The CDR3 DNA sequence: TGTGCCAGCAGTCCTTACTTGGGTACGCAGTATTTT. Amino acid sequence: CASSPYLGTQYF.

This clonotype has more than one count but fewer than ten. The chain couples TRBV7-3 to TRBJ2-3; 9 nucleotides line up with TRBD2. The V gene's germline CDR1 is SGHTA and CDR2 FQGTGA. CDR3 length: 16 amino acids. V gave up 0 bases and J gave up 2 bases; unmatched junction bases: 3. DNA for the CDR3: TGTGCCAGCAGCTTAACGGGCGGGAGGGACACAGATACGCAGTATTTT. Protein sequence: CASSLTGGRDTDTQYF.

This chain links TRBV2 with TRBJ2-3; D is perhaps TRBD1 or TRBD2 (6 bases each). CDR3 length equals 13 residues. Trimming took off 6 bases at V and 6 bases at J, with 13 bases between the two ends. Germline-derived CDR1 and CDR2 are SNHLY and FYNNEI. Here the CDR3 reads CASRAGGLDTQYF. In DNA form, the CDR3 reads TGTGCCAGCAGGGCCGGGGGCCTCGATACGCAGTATTTT.

In its sample, this clonotype was seen many times. The chain links TRBV6-1 to TRBJ1-1; D is ambiguous. Germline CDR1 reads MNHNS; CDR2 reads SASEGT. The CDR3 sequence is 13 residues long. V lost 0 bases to trimming and J lost 2 bases, with 4 bases between them. CDR3 DNA: TGTGCCAGCAGTGAAGCTCCAAACACTGAAGCTTTCTTT. Its translation: CASSEAPNTEAFF.

The rearrangement joins TRBV2 to TRBJ1-3; 9 nucleotides align to TRBD1. V lost 6 bases, J lost 4 bases, and 4 bases stayed unmatched. This CDR3 has 14 residues. Germline V CDR1 and CDR2: SNHLY, FYNNEI. The CDR3 loop reads CASRDRGNGNTIYF. The DNA for the CDR3 is TGTGCCAGCAGGGACAGGGGCAACGGAAACACCATATATTTT.

This clonotype was counted ten times or more. The chain joins TRBV5-1 to TRBJ1-1, with a tentative D call TRBD1 (5 bases). The CDR3 covers 14 residues. Germline CDR1 SGHRS, CDR2 YFSETQ. The V and J ends lost 0 bases and 4 bases respectively, with 10 bases between them. The CDR3 is CASSLAGGITEAFF. The CDR3 DNA reads TGCGCCAGCAGCTTGGCTGGGGGGATCACTGAAGCTTTCTTT.

This clonotype showed up many times. The rearrangement joins TRBV7-8 to TRBJ2-2; D is uncertain. The CDR3 covers 15 residues. Germline CDR1 SGHVS, CDR2 FQNEAQ. Trimming pared 3 bases from V and 1 base from J, leaving 9 bases between. Here the CDR3 DNA reads TGTGCCAGCAGCTTGTCCCGGTGGAACACCGGGGAGCTGTTTTTT. It encodes CASSLSRWNTGELFF.

This clonotype was seen repeatedly, ten times or more. This chain joins TRBV5-6 and TRBJ2-7; D uncertain. The CDR3 runs 14 residues. Germline V gene sequence: CDR1 SGHDT, CDR2 YYEEEE. With 0 bases removed from V and 3 bases from J, the gap between germline ends came to 10 bases. CDR3 in DNA: TGTGCCAGCAGCTTGGGGCTGCGTTTCTACGAGCAGTACTTC. Translating it yields CASSLGLRFYEQYF.

This clonotype has at least ten counts. The chain couples TRBV16 to TRBJ2-1, with 7 bases that match TRBD2. Germline-derived CDR1 and CDR2 are KGHSY and FQNENV. V shed 2 bases and J 6 bases; nucleotides not matched to a gene: 13. The CDR3 is 17 residues long. CDR3 sequence: CASSQGGGGRILNEQFF. CDR3 DNA sequence: TGTGCCAGCAGCCAAGGGGGTGGCGGGAGAATCCTCAATGAGCAGTTCTTC.

The chain joins TRBV10-2 to TRBJ2-7; D tentatively reads TRBD1 or TRBD2 (6 bases each). The CDR3 runs to 16 residues. V was pared by 0 bases and J by 1 base, with 13 bases between. In germline, CDR1 is WSHSY, CDR2 SAAADI. CDR3 sequence reads: CASSESYRGGSYEQYF. In nucleotides, the CDR3 is TGCGCCAGCAGTGAGTCATATAGAGGGGGGTCCTACGAGCAGTACTTC.

The sample holds a few counts of this clonotype. The chain has TRBV7-3 and TRBJ1-1, with D maybe TRBD1 (6 bases). There are 14 residues in the CDR3. V lost 2 bases and J 6 bases, leaving 13 bases between the germline ends. Germline assignment: CDR1 SGHTA and CDR2 FQGTGA. The CDR3 loop reads CASSLGGRIAEAFF. In DNA, the CDR3 is TGTGCCAGCAGCTTAGGGGGCAGGATCGCTGAAGCTTTCTTT.

The V gene is TRBV5-1, the J gene TRBJ2-3; 9 bases map to TRBD2. The length of the CDR3 is 15 residues. V shed 7 bases and J 5 bases; nucleotides not matched to a gene: 11. The germline gives CDR1 SGHRS, CDR2 YFSETQ. CDR3: CASSATLAGQDTQYF. In nucleotides, the CDR3 is TGCGCCAGCTCCGCAACTCTAGCGGGACAAGATACGCAGTATTTT.

The chain uses TRBV28 and TRBJ2-7, with TRBD2 matching 9 bases. J gave up 1 base and V 3 bases, and 4 bases lay outside the gene matches. The CDR3 is made up of 15 amino acids. Germline V lookup: CDR1 MDHEN, CDR2 SYDVKM. This CDR3 is CASSLRGRGSYEQYF. The CDR3 DNA sequence: TGTGCCAGCAGTTTGCGCGGGAGGGGTTCCTACGAGCAGTACTTC.

The sample holds many counts of this clonotype. The chain is built from TRBV24-1 and TRBJ2-1; TRBD2 aligns across 9 bases. Per the germline V gene, CDR1 is KGHDR and CDR2 is SFDVKD. The junction had 16 bases not matched to a gene; V was cut back by 1 base and J by 7 bases. The CDR3 is made up of 19 amino acids. The CDR3 is CATSDFGGRDASGINEQFF. The CDR3 DNA reads as TGTGCCACCAGTGATTTCGGGGGGCGCGACGCTAGCGGGATTAATGAGCAGTTCTTC.

This clonotype was picked up many times. This chain connects TRBV5-1 to TRBJ2-3, with D unclear. This CDR3 has 12 residues. Trimming removed 0 bases at V and 4 bases at J, with 3 bases between. Germline values: CDR1 SGHRS, CDR2 YFSETQ. The CDR3 loop reads CASSLEADTQYF. CDR3 nucleotides: TGCGCCAGCAGCTTGGAAGCAGATACGCAGTATTTT.

This clonotype was seen at least ten times. The chain has TRBV6-2 or TRBV6-3 and TRBJ2-6; D is uncertain. Per germline, CDR1 MNHEY and CDR2 SVGEGT. V was pared by 6 bases and J by 0 bases, with 12 bases between. The CDR3 sequence is 16 residues long. The DNA of the CDR3 is TGTGCCAGCAGAAAAACAGCCTACTCTGGGGCCAACGTCCTGACTTTC. It yields the protein CASRKTAYSGANVLTF.

As regards this clonotype: A read error may produce the germline difference seen at one junction end. J is TRBJ2-3 and V is TRBV28; D possibly corresponds to TRBD1 (6 bases). Germline CDR1 reads MDHEN; CDR2 reads SYDVKM. The CDR3 extends over 15 amino acids. The chain's CDR3 is CAGSVLGASTDTQYF. The CDR3 DNA reads as TGTGCCGGCAGCGTGTTGGGGGCCAGCACAGATACGCAGTATTTT. Supplemented by reference TRBV28 and TRBJ2-3, the full variable domain reads DVKVTQSSRYLVKRTGEKVFLECVQDMDHENMFWYRQDPGLGLRLIYFSYDVKMKEKGDIPEGYSVSREKKERFSLILESASTNQTSMYLCAGSVLGASTDTQYFGPGTRLTVL.

Many counts were recorded for this clonotype. The chain has TRBV30 and TRBJ1-4; the match to TRBD1 covers 9 bases. CDR3 length: 16 residues. The germline V gene encodes CDR1 GTSNPN and CDR2 SVGIG (reference sequence). V trimming: 3 bases; J trimming: 1 base; junction bases outside the gene matches: 6. The CDR3: CAWSLHRGLTNEKLFF. The CDR3 DNA reads as TGTGCCTGGAGCCTTCACAGGGGGCTAACTAATGAAAAACTGTTTTTT.

Of note for this clonotype: A read error is likely, as this CDR3 ends without the conserved phenylalanine or tryptophan. The V and J genes are TRBV27 and TRBJ1-2; D gene ambiguous. The CDR3 spans 15 residues. Deletions cut 2 bases from V and 4 bases from J, with 14 bases between. CDR1 and CDR2 from the germline V gene are MNHEY and SMNVEV (reference sequence). The CDR3 protein is CASSLMPAGSYGYTL. CDR3 coding DNA: TGTGCCAGCAGTTTAATGCCAGCGGGGAGCTATGGCTACACCTTG.

For this clonotype: A much larger clone is a single base away; this may be a read error. The chain joins TRBV7-9 to TRBJ2-7; 9 bases line up with TRBD1. Germline loops: CDR1 SEHNR, CDR2 FQNEAQ (reference sequence). The CDR3 has 13 residues. V was clipped by 5 bases and J by 2 bases; unmatched bases: 1. The CDR3 DNA sequence: TGTGCCAGCAGCGGGGACAGGGCCTACGAGCAGTACTTC. It yields the protein CASSGDRAYEQYF.

This clonotype was recorded at least ten times. The chain employs TRBV5-1 and TRBJ2-1; 8 bases match TRBD1. V dropped 6 bases and J dropped 7; count of bases not matched to a gene: 12. CDR1 is SGHRS, CDR2 YFSETQ, per germline. The CDR3 consists of 15 residues. This chain's CDR3 is CASNFGQGAMNEQFF. CDR3 nucleotides: TGCGCCAGCAATTTCGGGCAGGGGGCTATGAATGAGCAGTTCTTC.

This clonotype appeared many times. The chain recombines TRBV29-1 with TRBJ2-1; D possibly corresponds to TRBD2 (5 bases). V was pared by 5 bases and J by 4 bases, with 15 bases between. The CDR3 has 14 amino acids. In germline, CDR1 is SQVTM, CDR2 ANQGSEA. The CDR3 loop reads CSVFLADRYNEQFF. The CDR3 bases are TGCAGCGTTTTTCTAGCCGACCGTTACAATGAGCAGTTCTTC.